The clone carrying this T cell receptor (beta chain) was counted between two and nine times. TCRdb's table, derived via immunoSEQ multiplex PCR, lists solely in-frame clones and lacks some. This sample has approximately 150,000 clones; more than 70% occur once, and the top ten carry roughly 20%. This sample was included in a study of blood T cell repertoires in COVID-19. The CDR3 runs to 15 residues. Germline-derived CDR1 and CDR2 are MNHEY and SMNVEV (reference sequence). Germline trimming cut 7 bases from V and 5 bases from J; bases unmatched to any gene: 12. The source is a woman aged 70-85 years who had recovered from COVID-19. The rearrangement joins TRBV27 to TRBJ2-7; 9 positions agree with TRBD1. Sequences were obtained from peripheral blood. CDR3 DNA sequence: TGTGCCAGCACCGGGTACGGGACAGGGCGCAACGAGCAGTACTTC. Encoded protein: CASTGYGTGRNEQYF.